The T cell receptor beta chain described here comes from a study of blood T cell repertoires in COVID-19 (TCRdb year 2020). Background on the whole study: Samples covering the acute and convalescent phases of COVID-19 were provided by collaborators in the United States, Italy and Spain. The material from the prospective study consisted of cDNA or gDNA derived from T cells, B-cell-depleted T cells, or PBMCs. The dataset comprised deeply sampled blood TCRbeta repertoires from subjects exposed to, actively infected with, or recovered from COVID-19. The repertoires were made available in a free public database intended to serve as a resource for research on the immune response to SARS-CoV-2. Samples were obtained from the ongoing ImmuneRACE study (first 160 participants) and from about 1,300 subjects provided by 6 global collaborators. The sample metadata nearly always contained a de-identified subject ID, COVID-19 status, age in years and sex. Where HLA class I and class II types were available, the types were taken from metadata supplied by the sample provider, not from assay-based typing.

Regarding this clone: Its antigen has not been determined. No much larger clonotype is one base removed from it; base qualities were not supplied.

A distance of 10 bases separates the germline ends of V and J, which lose 6 bases and 5 bases respectively. From its cysteine to its phenylalanine, the CDR3 spans 12 amino acids. The read is trimmed to its CDR3 DNA, 36 bases read in frame from base 1. From a lookup of the germline V gene, CDR1 and CDR2 are SGHVS and FQNEAQ. General findings and caveats noted by the study authors: The quantity of clinical and demographic metadata differed by source and by participant and was supplied without curation.

The immunoSEQ Assay, a bias-controlled multiplex PCR, was used to amplify TCRbeta CDR3 regions from genomic DNA. On the authors' methods: The number of nucleated cells in each sample was estimated from the amplification of reference gene primers within the assay. To quantify the absolute abundance of each unique TCRbeta CDR3 rearrangement, sequence reads were collapsed and filtered. For each sample, productive Simpson clonality was calculated as the square root of Simpson's diversity index over productive rearrangements. Sourced from immuneACCESS, this table was stored by TCRdb with only in-frame sequences that have V and J called. A share of the clones is absent; for the studies checked, an unresolved V gene accounts for under half, and the remainder has no known explanation. The DNA gave D and trimming, while V, J and clone size come from that table. This sample gives fewer than 700,000 clones in total; about 89% of them show up just once. The ten top clones hold roughly 8.3% of the sample.

At one collaborating source in Seattle, patients were enrolled during active infection and were followed longitudinally through the course of disease. Whole blood was collected in K2EDTA tubes by collaborating institutions according to the institutions' own protocols. Collaborator samples were shipped for TCRbeta analysis as frozen whole blood, isolated PBMCs, or DNA extracted from either sample type. Recombination joined TRBV7-8 with TRBJ2-5; TRBD1 could be the D gene, as 6 bases match. The sample comprised peripheral blood. This receptor was identified in a woman aged 45 to 65 with COVID-19, enrolled during active disease. The CDR3 loop reads CASRDSQETQYF. The nucleotide sequence reads TGTGCCAGCAGGGACAGTCAGGAGACCCAGTACTTC.